Listed below are T cell receptor beta chains from one sample, sequenced in a study of T cell repertoires in cytomegalovirus infection. These receptors' antigens are unknown. TCRdb fed the reads into MiXCR, producing one record per CDR3 protein. The profile covers some 920,000 distinct CDR3 sequences, with less than 40% appearing a single time and over 12% taken by the ten largest. The sequenced sample was cultured CD8+ T cells from PBMCs, obtained from culture after CMV antigen stimulation. The receptors originated from a human donor in good health (CMV status not recorded). Some clones in this sample may be carry-over from other donors' samples. Both conserved end residues are part of each CDR3. The D gene is left open where the match is weak. Not every row has a clone size; where given, it reads once, few, many or a size class.

D gene	V gene	J gene	clone size	CDR3 protein	CDR3 DNA
TRBD2	TRBV6-1	TRBJ2-7	few	CASTLNGEGSYEQYF	TGTGCCAGCACCCTGAATGGGGAGGGCTCCTACGAGCAGTACTTC
TRBD1	TRBV28	TRBJ1-5	few	CASADRGSDQPQHF	TGTGCCAGCGCAGACAGGGGATCAGATCAGCCCCAGCATTTT
TRBD2	TRBV14	TRBJ2-7	NA	CASSQDILAGPVSYEQYF	TGTGCCAGCAGCCAAGATATACTAGCGGGGCCCGTTTCCTACGAGCAGTACTTC
TRBD1	TRBV15	TRBJ1-6	NA	CATSRDPLGGTGRTYNSPLHF	TGTGCCACCAGCAGAGACCCGTTGGGAGGGACAGGGAGGACCTATAATTCACCCCTCCACTTT
NA	TRBV4-3	TRBJ1-1	few	CASSQHSSNTEAFF	TGCGCCAGCAGCCAACACAGCTCAAACACTGAAGCTTTCTTT
NA	TRBV9	TRBJ2-3	few	CASSAQSSTDTQYF	TGTGCCAGCAGCGCCCAATCTAGCACAGATACGCAGTATTTT
NA	TRBV27	TRBJ2-5	NA	CASSMTGPQETQYF	TGTGCCAGCAGTATGACAGGACCACAAGAGACCCAGTACTTC
NA	TRBV7-2	TRBJ1-6	many	CASSFSSFGSPLHF	TGTGCCAGCAGCTTCTCCAGTTTCGGATCACCCCTCCACTTT
TRBD1	TRBV2	TRBJ2-2	few	CANDRDTGELFF	TGTGCCAACGACAGGGACACCGGGGAGCTGTTTTTT
NA	TRBV24-1	TRBJ2-1	NA	CATSEQTGYNEQFF	TGTGCCACCAGTGAACAGACAGGCTACAATGAGCAGTTCTTC
NA	TRBV6-1	TRBJ2-2	NA	CASSEAQITRFGELFF	TGTGCCAGCAGTGAAGCGCAAATTACCCGTTTCGGGGAGCTGTTTTTT
NA	TRBV6-1	TRBJ1-1	NA	CASSEVLRGNTEAFF	TGTGCCAGCAGTGAAGTTCTTAGGGGTAACACTGAAGCTTTCTTT
NA	TRBV2	TRBJ1-2	NA	CASRDTQGLNYGYTF	TGTGCCAGCAGGGACACCCAGGGTCTTAACTATGGCTACACCTTC
NA	TRBV7-9	TRBJ1-1	few	CASSGAWGGTEAFF	TGTGCCAGCAGCGGGGCTTGGGGGGGCACTGAAGCTTTCTTT